This TCR beta chain was sequenced in a study of cytomegalovirus exposure and HLA in healthy donors. Researchers ran the PCR with 60 Vbeta and 13 Jbeta primers. Only in-frame clones appear in the TCRdb table, and some are missing; sequencing was by immunoSEQ multiplex PCR. The top ten hold approximately 1.8% of the sample, which has 150,000 or so clones, 73% seen once. V was pared by 0 bases and J by 4 bases, with 9 bases between. This CDR3 region has 14 residues. From germline, CDR1 is MNHEY and CDR2 SVGAGI. The chain carries TRBV6-5 and TRBJ1-2; D is uncertain. Specimen: PBMCs. The sequence was collected from a woman aged 18-29 years in good health and CMV-seronegative. The CDR3 loop is CASSYSGGIYGYTF. CDR3 sequence (DNA): TGTGCCAGCAGTTACTCAGGAGGGATCTATGGCTACACCTTC.